This TCR beta chain was found in a study of blood T cell repertoires in COVID-19. Germline trimming cut 6 bases from V and 8 bases from J; bases unmatched to any gene: 17. The CDR3 is 16 residues long. Germline V gives CDR1 LNHDA, CDR2 SQIVND (reference sequence). This clone was recorded only once. Assay used: immunoSEQ multiplex PCR; TCRdb lists only in-frame clones, some missing. The sample has about 250,000 clones, around nine tenths seen once. This TCR was sampled from an elderly man with acute or convalescent COVID-19. The chain has TRBV19 and TRBJ1-2, with TRBD1 matching 8 bases. Sequencing was carried out using peripheral blood. CDR3 protein: CASSPSRQGRARGYTF. CDR3 sequence (DNA): TGTGCCAGTAGCCCCTCCCGACAGGGGCGCGCTAGGGGCTACACCTTC.